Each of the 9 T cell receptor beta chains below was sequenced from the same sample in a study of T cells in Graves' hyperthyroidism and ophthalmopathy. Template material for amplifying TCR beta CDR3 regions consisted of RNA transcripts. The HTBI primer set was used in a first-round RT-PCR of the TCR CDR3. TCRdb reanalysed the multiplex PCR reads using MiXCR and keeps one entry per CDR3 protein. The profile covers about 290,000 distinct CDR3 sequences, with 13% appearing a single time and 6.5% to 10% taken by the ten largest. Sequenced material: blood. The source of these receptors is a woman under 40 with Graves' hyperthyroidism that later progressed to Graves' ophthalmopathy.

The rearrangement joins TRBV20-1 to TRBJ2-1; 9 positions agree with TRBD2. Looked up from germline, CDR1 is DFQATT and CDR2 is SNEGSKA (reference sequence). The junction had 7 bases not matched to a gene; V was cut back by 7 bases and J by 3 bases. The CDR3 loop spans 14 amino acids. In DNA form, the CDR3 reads TGCAGTGTGAGGGCTAGCGGGGACTACAATGAGCAGTTCTTC. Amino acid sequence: CSVRASGDYNEQFF.

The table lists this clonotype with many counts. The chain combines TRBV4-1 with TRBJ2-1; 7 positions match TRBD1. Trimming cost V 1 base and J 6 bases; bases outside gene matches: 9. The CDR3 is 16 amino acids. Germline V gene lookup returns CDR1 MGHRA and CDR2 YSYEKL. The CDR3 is CASSQVRDRGFNEQFF. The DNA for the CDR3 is TGCGCCAGCAGCCAAGTTCGGGACAGAGGCTTCAATGAGCAGTTCTTC.

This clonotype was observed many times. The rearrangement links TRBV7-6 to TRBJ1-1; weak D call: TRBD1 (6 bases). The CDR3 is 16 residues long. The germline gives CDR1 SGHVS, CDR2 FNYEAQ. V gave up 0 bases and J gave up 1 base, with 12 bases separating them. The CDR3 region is CASSLARTDQNTEAFF. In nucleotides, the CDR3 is TGTGCCAGCAGCTTAGCCAGGACAGACCAGAACACTGAAGCTTTCTTT.

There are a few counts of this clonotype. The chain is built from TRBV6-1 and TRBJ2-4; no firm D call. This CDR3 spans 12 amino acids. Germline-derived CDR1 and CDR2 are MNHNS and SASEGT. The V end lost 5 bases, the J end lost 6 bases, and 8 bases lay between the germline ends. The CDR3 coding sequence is TGTGCCAGCAGTACGCCCCTAAACATTCAGTACTTC. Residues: CASSTPLNIQYF.

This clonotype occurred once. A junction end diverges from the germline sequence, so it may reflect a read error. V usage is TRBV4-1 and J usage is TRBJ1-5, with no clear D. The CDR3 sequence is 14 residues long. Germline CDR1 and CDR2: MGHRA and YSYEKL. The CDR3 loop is CAGSLHSQYQPQHF. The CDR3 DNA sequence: TGCGCCGGCAGCCTTCACTCTCAATATCAGCCCCAGCATTTT.

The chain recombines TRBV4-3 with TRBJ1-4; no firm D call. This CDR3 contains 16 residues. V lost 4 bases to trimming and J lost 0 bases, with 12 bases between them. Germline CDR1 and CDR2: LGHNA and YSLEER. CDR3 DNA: TGCGCCAGCAGCCGCAACAAGGGAACAACTAATGAAAAACTGTTTTTT. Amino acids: CASSRNKGTTNEKLFF.

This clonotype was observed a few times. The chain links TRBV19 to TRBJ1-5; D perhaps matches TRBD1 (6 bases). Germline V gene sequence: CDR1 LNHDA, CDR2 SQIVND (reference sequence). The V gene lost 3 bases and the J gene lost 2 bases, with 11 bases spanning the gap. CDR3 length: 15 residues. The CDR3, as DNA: TGTGCCAGTAGTATCGGGGGGCGCGGCAATCAGCCCCAGCATTTT. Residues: CASSIGGRGNQPQHF.

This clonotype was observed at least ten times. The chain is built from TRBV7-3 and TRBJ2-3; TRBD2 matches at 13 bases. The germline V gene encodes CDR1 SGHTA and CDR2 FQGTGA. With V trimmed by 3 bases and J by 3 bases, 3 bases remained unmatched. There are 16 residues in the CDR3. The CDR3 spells CASSLGLAGSTDTQYF. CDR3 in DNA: TGTGCCAGCAGCTTGGGACTAGCGGGGTCAACAGATACGCAGTATTTT. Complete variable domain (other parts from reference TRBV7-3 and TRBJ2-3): GAGVSQTPSNKVTEKGKYVELRCDPISGHTALYWYRQSLGQGPEFLIYFQGTGAADDSGLPNDRFFAVRPEGSVSTLKIQRTERGDSAVYLCASSLGLAGSTDTQYFGPGTRLTVL.

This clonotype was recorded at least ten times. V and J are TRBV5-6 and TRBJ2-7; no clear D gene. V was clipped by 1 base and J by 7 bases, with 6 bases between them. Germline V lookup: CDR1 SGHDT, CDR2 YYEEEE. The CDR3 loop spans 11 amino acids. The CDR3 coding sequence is TGTGCCAGCAGCTTGCTCGGGGAGCAGTACTTC. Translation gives CASSLLGEQYF.